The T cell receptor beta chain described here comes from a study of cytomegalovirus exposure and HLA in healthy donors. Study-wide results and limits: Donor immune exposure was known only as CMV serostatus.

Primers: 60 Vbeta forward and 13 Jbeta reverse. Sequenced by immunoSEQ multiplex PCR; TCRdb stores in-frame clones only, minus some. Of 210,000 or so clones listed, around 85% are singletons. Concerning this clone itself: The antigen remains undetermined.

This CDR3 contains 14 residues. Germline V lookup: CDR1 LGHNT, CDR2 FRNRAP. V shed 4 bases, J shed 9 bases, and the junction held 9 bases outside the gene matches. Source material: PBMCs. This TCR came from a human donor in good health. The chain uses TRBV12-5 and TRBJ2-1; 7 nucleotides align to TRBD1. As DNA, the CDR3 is TGTGCTAGTGGTTCTTTCCCTAACAGGGGTGAGCAGTTCTTC. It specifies CASGSFPNRGEQFF.